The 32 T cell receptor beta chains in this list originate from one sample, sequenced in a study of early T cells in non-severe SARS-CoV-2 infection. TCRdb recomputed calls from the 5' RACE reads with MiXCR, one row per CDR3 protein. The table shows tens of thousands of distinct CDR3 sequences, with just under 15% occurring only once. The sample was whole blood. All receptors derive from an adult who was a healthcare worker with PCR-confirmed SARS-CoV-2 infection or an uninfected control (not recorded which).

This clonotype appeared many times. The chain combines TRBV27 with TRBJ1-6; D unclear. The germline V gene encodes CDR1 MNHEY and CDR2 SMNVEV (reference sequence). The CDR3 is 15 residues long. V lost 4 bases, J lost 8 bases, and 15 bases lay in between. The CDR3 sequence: CASSSQPYSDSPLHF. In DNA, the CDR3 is TGTGCCAGCAGTTCTCAACCGTACAGCGATTCACCCCTCCACTTT.

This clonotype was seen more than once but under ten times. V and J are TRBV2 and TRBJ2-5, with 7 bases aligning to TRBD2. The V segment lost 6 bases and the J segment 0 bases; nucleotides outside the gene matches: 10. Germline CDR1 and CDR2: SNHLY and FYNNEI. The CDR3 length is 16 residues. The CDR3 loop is CASSPTLAPYQETQYF. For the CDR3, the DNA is TGTGCCAGCAGCCCTACACTAGCGCCGTACCAAGAGACCCAGTACTTC. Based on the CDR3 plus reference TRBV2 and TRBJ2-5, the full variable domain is EPEVTQTPSHQVTQMGQEVILRCVPISNHLYFYWYRQILGQKVEFLVSFYNNEISEKSEIFDDQFSVERPDGSNFTLKIRSTKLEDSAMYFCASSPTLAPYQETQYFGPGTRLLVL.

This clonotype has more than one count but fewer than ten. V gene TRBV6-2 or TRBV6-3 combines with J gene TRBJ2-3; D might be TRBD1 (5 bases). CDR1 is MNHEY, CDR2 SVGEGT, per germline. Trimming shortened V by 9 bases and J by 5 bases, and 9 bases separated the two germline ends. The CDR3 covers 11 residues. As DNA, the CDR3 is TGTGCCAGTTCAGGGCAAGATACGCAGTATTTT. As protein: CASSGQDTQYF.

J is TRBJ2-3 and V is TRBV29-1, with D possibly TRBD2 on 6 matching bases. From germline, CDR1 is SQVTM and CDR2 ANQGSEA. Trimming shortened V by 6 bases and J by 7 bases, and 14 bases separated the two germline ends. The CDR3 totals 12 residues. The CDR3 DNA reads TGCAGCGTCGCGGAGGGAAGGAATACGCAGTATTTT. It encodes CSVAEGRNTQYF.

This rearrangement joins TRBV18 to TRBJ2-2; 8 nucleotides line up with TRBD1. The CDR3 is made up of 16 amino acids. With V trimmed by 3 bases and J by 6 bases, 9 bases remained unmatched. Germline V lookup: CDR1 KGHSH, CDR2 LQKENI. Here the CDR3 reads CASSPSHQGASGELFF. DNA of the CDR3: TGTGCCAGCTCACCCAGCCACCAGGGGGCCTCCGGGGAGCTGTTTTTT.

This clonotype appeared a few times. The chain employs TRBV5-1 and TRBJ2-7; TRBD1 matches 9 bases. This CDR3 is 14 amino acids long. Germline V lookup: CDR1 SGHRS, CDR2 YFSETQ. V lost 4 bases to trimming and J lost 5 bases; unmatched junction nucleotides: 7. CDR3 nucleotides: TGCGCCAGCAGCCCTGGGACAGGGTATCACGAGCAGTACTTC. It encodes CASSPGTGYHEQYF.

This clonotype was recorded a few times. The CDR3 region is CASSLIRDRAPEQYF. The CDR3 nucleotides are TGTGCCAGCAGCTTAATACGGGACAGGGCCCCCGAGCAGTACTTC. The chain recombines TRBV11-2 with TRBJ2-7; 9 nucleotides align to TRBD1. The CDR3 is 15 amino acids. Germline V gives CDR1 SGHAT, CDR2 FQNNGV. V lost 2 bases and J lost 6; bases outside the gene matches: 8.

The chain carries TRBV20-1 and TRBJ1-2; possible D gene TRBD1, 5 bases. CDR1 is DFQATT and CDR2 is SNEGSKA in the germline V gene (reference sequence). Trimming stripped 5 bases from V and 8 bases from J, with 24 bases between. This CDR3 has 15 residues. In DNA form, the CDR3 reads TGCAGTGCTCGCGAGGCCCCATGGGGCGCGATCGGCTACACCTTC. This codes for CSAREAPWGAIGYTF.

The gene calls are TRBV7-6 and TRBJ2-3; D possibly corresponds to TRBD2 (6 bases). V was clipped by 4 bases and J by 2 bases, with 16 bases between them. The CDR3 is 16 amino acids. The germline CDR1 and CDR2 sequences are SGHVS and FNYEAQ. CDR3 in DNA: TGTGCCAGCAGCTCCCGGGACTTTACTAACACAGATACGCAGTATTTT. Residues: CASSSRDFTNTDTQYF.

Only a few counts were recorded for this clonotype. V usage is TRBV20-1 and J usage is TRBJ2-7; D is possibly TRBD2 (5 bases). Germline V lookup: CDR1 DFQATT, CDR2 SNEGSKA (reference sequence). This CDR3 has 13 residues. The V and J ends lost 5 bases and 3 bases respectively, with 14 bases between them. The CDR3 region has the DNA TGCAGTGCTCGGGGTCTAAGGGTCTACGAGCAGTACTTC. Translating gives CSARGLRVYEQYF.

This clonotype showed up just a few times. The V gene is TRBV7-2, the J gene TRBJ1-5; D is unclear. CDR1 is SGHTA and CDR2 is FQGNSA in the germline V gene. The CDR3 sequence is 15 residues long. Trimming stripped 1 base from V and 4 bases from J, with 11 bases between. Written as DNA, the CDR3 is TGTGCCAGCAGCTTAGGGAACAGTCTAAATCAGCCCCAGCATTTT. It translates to CASSLGNSLNQPQHF.

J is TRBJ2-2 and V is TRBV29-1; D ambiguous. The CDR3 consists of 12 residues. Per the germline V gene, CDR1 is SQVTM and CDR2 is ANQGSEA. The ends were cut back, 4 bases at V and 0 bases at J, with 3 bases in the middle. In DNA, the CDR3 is TGCAGCGTTGGCCCGAACACCGGGGAGCTGTTTTTT. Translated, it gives CSVGPNTGELFF.

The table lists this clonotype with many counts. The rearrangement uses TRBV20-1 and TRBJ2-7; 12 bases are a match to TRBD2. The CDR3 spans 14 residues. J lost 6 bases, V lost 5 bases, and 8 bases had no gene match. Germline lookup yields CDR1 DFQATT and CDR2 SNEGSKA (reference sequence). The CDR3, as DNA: TGCAGTGCTTATAGGACTAGCGGGATTGGCGAGCAGTACTTC. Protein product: CSAYRTSGIGEQYF.

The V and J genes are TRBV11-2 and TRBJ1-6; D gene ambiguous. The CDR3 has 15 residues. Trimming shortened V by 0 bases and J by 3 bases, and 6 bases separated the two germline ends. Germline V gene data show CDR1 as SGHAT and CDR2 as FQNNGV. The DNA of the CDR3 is TGTGCCAGCAGCTTAGAAACCGACTATAATTCACCCCTCCACTTT. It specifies CASSLETDYNSPLHF.

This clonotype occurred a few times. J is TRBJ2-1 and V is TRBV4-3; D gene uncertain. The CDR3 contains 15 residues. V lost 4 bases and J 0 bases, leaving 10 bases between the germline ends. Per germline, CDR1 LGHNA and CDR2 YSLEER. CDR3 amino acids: CASSPRAASYNEQFF. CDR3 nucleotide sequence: TGCGCCAGCAGCCCTCGGGCGGCCTCCTACAATGAGCAGTTCTTC.

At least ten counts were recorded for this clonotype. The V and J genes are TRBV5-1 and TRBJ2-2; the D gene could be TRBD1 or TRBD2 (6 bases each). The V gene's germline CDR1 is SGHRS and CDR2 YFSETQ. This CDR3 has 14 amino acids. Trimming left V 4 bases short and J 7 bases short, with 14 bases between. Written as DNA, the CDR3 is TGCGCCAGCAGCCATCGGGGGCGCGGCGGGGAGCTGTTTTTT. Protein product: CASSHRGRGGELFF.

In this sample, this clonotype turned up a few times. The CDR3 protein is CSAIGLQPTDTQYF. For the CDR3, the DNA is TGCAGTGCCATCGGGCTACAACCCACAGATACGCAGTATTTT. The V and J genes are TRBV20-1 and TRBJ2-3; D gene ambiguous. This CDR3 is 14 amino acids long. The germline V gene has CDR1 DFQATT and CDR2 SNEGSKA (reference sequence). Trimming took 6 bases from V and 2 from J, leaving 15 bases between them.

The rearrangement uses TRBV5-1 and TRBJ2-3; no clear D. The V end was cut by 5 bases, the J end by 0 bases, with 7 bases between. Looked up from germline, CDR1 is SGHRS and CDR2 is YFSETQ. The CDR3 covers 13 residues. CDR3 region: CASRGQSTDTQYF. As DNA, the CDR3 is TGCGCCAGCAGAGGCCAGAGCACAGATACGCAGTATTTT. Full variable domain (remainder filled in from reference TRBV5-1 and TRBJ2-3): KAGVTQTPRYLIKTRGQQVTLSCSPISGHRSVSWYQQTPGQGLQFLFEYFSETQRNKGNFPGRFSGRQFSNSRSEMNVSTLELGDSALYLCASRGQSTDTQYFGPGTRLTVL.

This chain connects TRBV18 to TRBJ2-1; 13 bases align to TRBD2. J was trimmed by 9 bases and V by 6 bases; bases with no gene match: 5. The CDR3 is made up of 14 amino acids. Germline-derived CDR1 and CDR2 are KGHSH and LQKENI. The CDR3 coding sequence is TGTGCCAGCTCGCCGGGACTAGCGGGATTTGAGCAGTTCTTC. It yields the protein CASSPGLAGFEQFF.

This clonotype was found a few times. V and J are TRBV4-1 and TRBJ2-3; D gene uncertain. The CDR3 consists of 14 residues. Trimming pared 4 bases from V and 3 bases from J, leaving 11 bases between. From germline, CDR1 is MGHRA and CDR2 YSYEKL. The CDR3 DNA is TGCGCCAGCAGCCCTCAAGGTAGAACAGATACGCAGTATTTT. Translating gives CASSPQGRTDTQYF.

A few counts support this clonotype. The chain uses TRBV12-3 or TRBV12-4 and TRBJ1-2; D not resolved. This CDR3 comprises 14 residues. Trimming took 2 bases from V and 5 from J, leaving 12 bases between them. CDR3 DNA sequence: TGTGCCAGCAGTTTATCCAATGGCGTTTATGGCTACACCTTC. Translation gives CASSLSNGVYGYTF.

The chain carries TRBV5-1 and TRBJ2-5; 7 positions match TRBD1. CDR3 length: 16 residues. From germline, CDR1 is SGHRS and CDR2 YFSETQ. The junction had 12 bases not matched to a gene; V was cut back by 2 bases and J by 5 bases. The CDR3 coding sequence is TGCGCCAGCAGCTTTCCCCGGGACAGCTCCAGGGAGACCCAGTACTTC. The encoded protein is CASSFPRDSSRETQYF.

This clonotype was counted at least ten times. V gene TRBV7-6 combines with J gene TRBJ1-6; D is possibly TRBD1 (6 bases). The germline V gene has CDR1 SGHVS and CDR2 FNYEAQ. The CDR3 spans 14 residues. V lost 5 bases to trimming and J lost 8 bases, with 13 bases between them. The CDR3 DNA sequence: TGTGCCAGCAGCAGCCAGGGGAGGGATTCACCCCTCCACTTT. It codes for CASSSQGRDSPLHF.

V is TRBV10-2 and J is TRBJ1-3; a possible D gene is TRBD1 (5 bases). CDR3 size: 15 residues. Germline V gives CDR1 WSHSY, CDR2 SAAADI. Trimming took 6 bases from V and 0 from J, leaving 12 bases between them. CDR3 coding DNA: TGCGCCAGCAGAACGGGGGACTACTCTGGAAACACCATATATTTT. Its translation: CASRTGDYSGNTIYF.

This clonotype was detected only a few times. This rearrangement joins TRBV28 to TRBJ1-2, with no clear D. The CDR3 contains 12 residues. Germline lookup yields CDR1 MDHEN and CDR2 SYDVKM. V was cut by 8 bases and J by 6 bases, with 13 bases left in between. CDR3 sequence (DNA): TGTGCCAGCGGCCCACCATTCCATGGCTACACCTTC. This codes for CASGPPFHGYTF.

The CDR3: CASSQGRGLTDTQYF. The CDR3 region has the DNA TGCGCCAGCAGCCAAGGCAGGGGGCTGACAGATACGCAGTATTTT. The rearrangement joins TRBV4-3 to TRBJ2-3, with 8 bases fitting TRBD1. The CDR3 runs 15 residues. With 1 base clipped from V and 3 bases from J, the junction kept 3 bases outside the gene matches. Germline-derived CDR1 and CDR2 are LGHNA and YSLEER.

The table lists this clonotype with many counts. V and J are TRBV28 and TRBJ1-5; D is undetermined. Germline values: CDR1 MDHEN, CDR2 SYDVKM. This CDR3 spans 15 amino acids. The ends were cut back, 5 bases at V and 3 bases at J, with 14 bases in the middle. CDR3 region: CASSQSPPYNQPQHF. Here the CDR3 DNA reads TGTGCCAGCAGTCAATCCCCCCCTTACAATCAGCCCCAGCATTTT.

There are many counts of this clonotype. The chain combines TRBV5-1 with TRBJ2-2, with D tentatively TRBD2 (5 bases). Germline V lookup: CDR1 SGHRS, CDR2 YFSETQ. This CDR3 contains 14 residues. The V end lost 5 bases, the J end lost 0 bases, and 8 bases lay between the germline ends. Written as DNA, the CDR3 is TGCGCCAGCAGGGGAGCTTCGAACACCGGGGAGCTGTTTTTT. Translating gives CASRGASNTGELFF.

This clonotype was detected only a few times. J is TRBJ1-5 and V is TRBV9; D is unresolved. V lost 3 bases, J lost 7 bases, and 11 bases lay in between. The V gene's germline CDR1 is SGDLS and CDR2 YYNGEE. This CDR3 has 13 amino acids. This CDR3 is CASSDGRPQPQHF. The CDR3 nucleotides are TGTGCCAGCAGCGATGGGCGGCCACAGCCCCAGCATTTT. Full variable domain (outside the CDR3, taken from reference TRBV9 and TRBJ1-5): DSGVTQTPKHLITATGQRVTLRCSPRSGDLSVYWYQQSLDQGLQFLIQYYNGEERAKGNILERFSAQQFPDLHSELNLSSLELGDSALYFCASSDGRPQPQHFGDGTRLSIL.

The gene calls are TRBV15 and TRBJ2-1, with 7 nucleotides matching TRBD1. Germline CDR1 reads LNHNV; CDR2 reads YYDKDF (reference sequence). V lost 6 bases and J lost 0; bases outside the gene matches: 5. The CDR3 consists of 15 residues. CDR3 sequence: CATRPGQSSYNEQFF. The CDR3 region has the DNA TGTGCCACCAGACCGGGACAGAGCTCCTACAATGAGCAGTTCTTC.

The CDR3 reads CATHTGRGGTQYF. DNA for the CDR3: TGTGCCACCCATACCGGGAGAGGCGGTACGCAGTATTTT. V and J are TRBV3-1 and TRBJ2-3; perhaps TRBD2 as D (6 bases). The CDR3 runs 13 residues. The germline CDR1 and CDR2 sequences are LGHDT and YNNKEL (reference sequence). The V end was cut by 10 bases, the J end by 8 bases, with 19 bases between.

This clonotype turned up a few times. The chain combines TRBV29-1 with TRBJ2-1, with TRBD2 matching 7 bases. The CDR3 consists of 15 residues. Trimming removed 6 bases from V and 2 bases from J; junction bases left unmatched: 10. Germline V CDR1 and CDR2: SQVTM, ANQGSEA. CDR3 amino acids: CSVTPGAGAYNEQFF. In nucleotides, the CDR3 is TGCAGCGTAACCCCTGGGGCGGGGGCCTACAATGAGCAGTTCTTC.